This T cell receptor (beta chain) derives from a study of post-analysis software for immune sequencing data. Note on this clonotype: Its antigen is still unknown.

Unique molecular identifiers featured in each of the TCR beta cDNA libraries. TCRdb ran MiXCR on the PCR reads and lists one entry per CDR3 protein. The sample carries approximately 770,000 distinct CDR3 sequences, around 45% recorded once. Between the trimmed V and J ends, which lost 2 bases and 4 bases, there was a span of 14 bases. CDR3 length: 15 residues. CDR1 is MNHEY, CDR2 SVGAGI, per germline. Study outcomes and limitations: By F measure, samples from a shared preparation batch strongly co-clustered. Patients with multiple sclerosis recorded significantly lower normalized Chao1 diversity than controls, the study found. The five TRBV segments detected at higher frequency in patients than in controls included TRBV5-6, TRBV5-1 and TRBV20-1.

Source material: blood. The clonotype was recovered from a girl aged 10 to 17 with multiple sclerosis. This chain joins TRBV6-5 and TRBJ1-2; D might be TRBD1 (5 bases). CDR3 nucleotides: TGTGCCAGCAGTTACGGGCAGGGCAGCGGCTATGGCTACACCTTC. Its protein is CASSYGQGSGYGYTF.